The 9 T cell receptor beta chains given below trace back to one sample, sequenced in a study of shared clonotypes between healthy human individuals. The repertoire was sequenced with immunoSEQ multiplex PCR; TCRdb's copy has only in-frame clones and lacks some. The sample carries 1,400,000 or so clones, about 98.5% recorded once. The sample was naive CD4+ T cells sorted from blood. Subset given: CD45RA+ positively selected. The receptors were sampled from a man in his thirties or forties in good health.

On this clone: Other DNA variants within this sample encode the same CDR3. The J gene is TRBJ2-3, the V gene TRBV5-1; D ambiguous. Germline assignment: CDR1 SGHRS and CDR2 YFSETQ. The CDR3 is 15 residues long. V gave up 0 bases and J gave up 0 bases, with 8 bases separating them. In DNA form, the CDR3 reads TGCGCCAGCAGCTTGGCCCCGTCTAGCACAGATACGCAGTATTTT. Translating gives CASSLAPSSTDTQYF.

This chain uses TRBV28 with TRBJ2-1; TRBD1 aligns across 8 bases. CDR3 size: 12 residues. V lost 8 bases, J lost 8 bases, and 5 bases stayed unmatched. Looked up from germline, CDR1 is MDHEN and CDR2 is SYDVKM. CDR3 in DNA: TGTGCCAGCGGACAGGGACTTTATGAGCAGTTCTTC. Encoded protein: CASGQGLYEQFF.

V and J are TRBV27 and TRBJ2-7; 13 nucleotides line up with TRBD2. The V gene end was trimmed by 5 bases and the J gene end by 2 bases; junction bases not matched to a gene: 6. CDR1 and CDR2 from the germline V gene are MNHEY and SMNVEV (reference sequence). The CDR3 is 16 residues long. Here the CDR3 DNA reads TGTGCCAGCAGTGACGGACTAGCGGGAGTCCCCTACGAGCAGTACTTC. As protein: CASSDGLAGVPYEQYF.

CDR3 sequence: CASSLGQHYSNQPQHF. The CDR3 region has the DNA TGTGCCAGCAGCTTGGGGCAGCATTATAGCAATCAGCCCCAGCATTTT. J is TRBJ1-5 and V is TRBV5-8; D is ambiguous. Trimming pared 0 bases from V and 0 bases from J, leaving 10 bases between. The CDR3 length is 16 residues. CDR1 is SGHTS and CDR2 is YDEGEE in the germline V gene.

A single count supports this clone. The chain recombines TRBV11-1 with TRBJ2-7, with 12 bases identical to TRBD1. The CDR3 spans 15 residues. The germline gives CDR1 SGHAT, CDR2 FQDESV (reference sequence). V shed 3 bases and J 4 bases; nucleotides not matched to a gene: 4. The CDR3 DNA reads as TGTGCCAGCAGCTTGATGGGACAGGGGGCTTACGAGCAGTACTTC. Its translation: CASSLMGQGAYEQYF. The variable domain in full, completed from reference TRBV11-1 and TRBJ2-7, reads EAEVAQSPRYKITEKSQAVAFWCDPISGHATLYWYRQILGQGPELLVQFQDESVVDDSQLPKDRFSAERLKGVDSTLKIQPAELGDSAMYLCASSLMGQGAYEQYFGPGTRLTVT.

This chain uses TRBV5-5 with TRBJ2-7; TRBD1 matches 7 bases. The CDR3 is 16 residues long. After removal of 2 bases from V and 3 bases from J, the junction contained 11 bases not matched to a gene. CDR1 and CDR2 (germline): SGHKS, YYEKEE (reference sequence). The CDR3 DNA reads as TGTGCCAGCAGCTTCGGACAGGCCACCCAACTCTACGAGCAGTACTTC. Translating it yields CASSFGQATQLYEQYF.

For this clone: The junction departs from the called germline gene at one end, perhaps through a read error. The gene calls are TRBV28 and TRBJ2-5; 8 positions match TRBD2. Germline V gives CDR1 MDHEN, CDR2 SYDVKM. The CDR3 sequence is 14 residues long. Here the CDR3 reads CAGSLAGLQETQYF. The CDR3 coding sequence is TGTGCCGGCAGTTTAGCGGGACTCCAAGAGACCCAGTACTTC.

The rearrangement joins TRBV7-6 to TRBJ2-7; 14 bases are shared with TRBD2. CDR1 is SGHVS, CDR2 FNYEAQ, per germline. The CDR3 has 19 amino acids. The junction had 17 bases not matched to a gene; V was cut back by 4 bases and J by 6 bases. In DNA form, the CDR3 reads TGTGCCAGCAGCTCAAGTCCCGGGACTAGCGGGAGTAGCAAAGCCGAGCAGTACTTC. Encoded protein: CASSSSPGTSGSSKAEQYF.

The rearrangement uses TRBV28 and TRBJ2-7, with TRBD1 identical over 10 bases. The CDR3 is 15 residues long. Looked up from germline, CDR1 is MDHEN and CDR2 is SYDVKM. J lost 2 bases, V lost 4 bases, and 5 bases had no gene match. CDR3 sequence: CASSSRQGAAYEQYF. The CDR3 nucleotides are TGTGCCAGCAGTTCGCGACAGGGGGCCGCCTACGAGCAGTACTTC. Combining the CDR3 with reference TRBV28 and TRBJ2-7 gives the whole variable domain DVKVTQSSRYLVKRTGEKVFLECVQDMDHENMFWYRQDPGLGLRLIYFSYDVKMKEKGDIPEGYSVSREKKERFSLILESASTNQTSMYLCASSSRQGAAYEQYFGPGTRLTVT.